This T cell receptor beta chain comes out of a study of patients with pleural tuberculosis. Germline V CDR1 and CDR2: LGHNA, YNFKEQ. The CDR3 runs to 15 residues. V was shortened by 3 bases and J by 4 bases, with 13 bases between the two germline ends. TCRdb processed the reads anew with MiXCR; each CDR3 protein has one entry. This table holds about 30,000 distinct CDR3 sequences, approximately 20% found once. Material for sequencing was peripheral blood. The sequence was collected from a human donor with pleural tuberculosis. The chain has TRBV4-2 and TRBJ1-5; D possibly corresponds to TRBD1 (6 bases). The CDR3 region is CASSHSLQGNQPQHF. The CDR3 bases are TGTGCCAGCAGCCATTCTTTACAGGGTAATCAGCCCCAGCATTTT.